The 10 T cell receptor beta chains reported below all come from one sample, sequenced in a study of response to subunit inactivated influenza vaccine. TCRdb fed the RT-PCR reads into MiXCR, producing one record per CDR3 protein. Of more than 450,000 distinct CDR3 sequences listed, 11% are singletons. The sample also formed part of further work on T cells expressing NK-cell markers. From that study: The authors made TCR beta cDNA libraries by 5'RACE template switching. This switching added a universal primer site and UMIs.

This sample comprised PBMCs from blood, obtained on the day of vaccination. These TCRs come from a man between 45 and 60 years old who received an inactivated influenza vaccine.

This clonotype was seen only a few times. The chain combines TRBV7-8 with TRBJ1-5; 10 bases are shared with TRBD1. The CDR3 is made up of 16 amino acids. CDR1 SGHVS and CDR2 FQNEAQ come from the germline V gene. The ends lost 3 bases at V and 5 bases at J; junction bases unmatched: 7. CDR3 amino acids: CASSFLIGTGDQPQHF. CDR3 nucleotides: TGTGCCAGCAGCTTCTTGATCGGGACAGGGGATCAGCCCCAGCATTTT.

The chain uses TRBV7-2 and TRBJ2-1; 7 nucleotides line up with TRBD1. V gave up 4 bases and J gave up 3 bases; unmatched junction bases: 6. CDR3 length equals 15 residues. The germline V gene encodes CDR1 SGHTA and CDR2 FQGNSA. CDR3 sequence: CASSSPGQNYNEQFF. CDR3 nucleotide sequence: TGTGCCAGCAGCTCGCCGGGACAGAACTACAATGAGCAGTTCTTC.

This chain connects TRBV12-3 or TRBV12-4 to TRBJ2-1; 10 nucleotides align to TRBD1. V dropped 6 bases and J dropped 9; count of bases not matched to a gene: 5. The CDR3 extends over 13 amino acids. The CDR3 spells CASSRDRGGEQFF. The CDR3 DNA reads TGTGCCAGCAGCCGGGACAGGGGTGGTGAGCAGTTCTTC.

In DNA form, the CDR3 reads TGTGCCAGCAGTTACTCCTCCCGTCAGGGGGGTGTTGGAAACACCATATATTTT. The encoded protein is CASSYSSRQGGVGNTIYF. The chain links TRBV6-5 to TRBJ1-3; the match to TRBD1 covers 7 bases. The CDR3 sequence is 18 residues long. Trimming took 0 bases from V and 3 from J; bases not matched to a gene: 11. Germline V gives CDR1 MNHEY, CDR2 SVGAGI.

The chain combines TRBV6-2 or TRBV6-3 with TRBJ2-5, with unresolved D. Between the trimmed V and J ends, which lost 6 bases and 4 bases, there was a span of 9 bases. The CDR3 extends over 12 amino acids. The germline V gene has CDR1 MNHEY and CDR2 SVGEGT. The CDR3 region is CASRTLGETQYF. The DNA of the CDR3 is TGTGCCAGCAGAACCCTGGGAGAGACCCAGTACTTC.

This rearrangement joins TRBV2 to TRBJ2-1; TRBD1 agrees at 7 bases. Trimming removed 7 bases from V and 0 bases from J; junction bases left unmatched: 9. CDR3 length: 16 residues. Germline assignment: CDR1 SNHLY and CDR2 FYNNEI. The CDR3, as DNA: TGTGCCAGCATGGGACAGCTACTCAGCTCCTACAATGAGCAGTTCTTC. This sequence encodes CASMGQLLSSYNEQFF.

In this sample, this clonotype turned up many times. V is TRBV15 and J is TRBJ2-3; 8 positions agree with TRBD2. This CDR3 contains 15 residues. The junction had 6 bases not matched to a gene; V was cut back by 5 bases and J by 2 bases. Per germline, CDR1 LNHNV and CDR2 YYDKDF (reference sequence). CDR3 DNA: TGTGCCACCAGCCCCCGACTAGCGAACACAGATACGCAGTATTTT. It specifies CATSPRLANTDTQYF.

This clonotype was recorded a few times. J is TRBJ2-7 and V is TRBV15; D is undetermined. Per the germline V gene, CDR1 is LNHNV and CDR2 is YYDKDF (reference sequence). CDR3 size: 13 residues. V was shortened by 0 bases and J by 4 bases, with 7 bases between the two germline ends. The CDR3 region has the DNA TGTGCCACCAGCAGAGATTTCCTTTACGAGCAGTACTTC. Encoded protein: CATSRDFLYEQYF.

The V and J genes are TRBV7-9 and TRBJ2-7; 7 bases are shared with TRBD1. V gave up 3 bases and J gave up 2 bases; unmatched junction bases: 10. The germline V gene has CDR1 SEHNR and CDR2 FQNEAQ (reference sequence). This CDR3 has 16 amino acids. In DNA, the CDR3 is TGTGCCAGCAGCTTGGACCGGGACAGCCTTCCCTACGAGCAGTACTTC. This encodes CASSLDRDSLPYEQYF.

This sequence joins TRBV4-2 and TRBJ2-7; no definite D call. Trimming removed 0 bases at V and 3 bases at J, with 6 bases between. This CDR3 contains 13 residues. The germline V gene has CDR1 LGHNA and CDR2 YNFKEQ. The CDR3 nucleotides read TGTGCCAGCAGCCAAGATGGGCGCTACGAGCAGTACTTC. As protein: CASSQDGRYEQYF.